Sequencing of this T cell receptor (beta chain) was carried out in a study of chemoradiotherapy in HPV16-positive cancers. The overall study: Candidate HPV-specific T-cell clones and common TCR motifs came from functional assays in a couple of HPV16-positive patients.

Profiling relied on immunoSEQ multiplex PCR, and the TCRdb table lists in-frame clones only, not all of them. The sample consists of around 15,000 clones, 78% of them appearing once. About this clone: What it recognizes is unknown.

General study findings and limits: The functional HPV-specific definition rests on just two HPV16-positive patients.

Trimming left V 5 bases short and J 2 bases short, with 10 bases between. There are 14 residues in the CDR3. CDR1 ENHRY and CDR2 SYGVKD come from the germline V gene. The clonotype comes from a human donor with HPV-associated anogenital cancer. The sample here was taken from a patient who underwent chemoradiotherapy. The chain links TRBV10-3 to TRBJ1-3; no definite D call. CDR3 amino acids: CAISRPTTGNTIYF. Written as DNA, the CDR3 is TGTGCCATCAGTCGGCCTACCACTGGAAACACCATATATTTT.